This T cell receptor beta chain was captured by sequencing in a study of T cell responses to AZD1222 COVID-19 vaccine. Regarding the study as a whole: It was only after the peak T cell response that any repertoires were sampled. At study baseline, merely several AZD1222 recipients were seropositive.

Details on this clone: The antigen remains unidentified.

The method was immunoSEQ multiplex PCR; TCRdb's version includes in-frame clones alone and lacks a portion of them. The table lists roughly 100,000 clones, roughly 88% of them singletons. J was trimmed by 7 bases and V by 1 base; bases with no gene match: 10. The germline V gene has CDR1 KGHSH and CDR2 LQKENI. This CDR3 has 17 residues. The clonotype was recovered from an adult in good health. This chain joins TRBV18 and TRBJ1-6, with 7 bases fitting TRBD1. The material was peripheral blood, obtained on day 0 of AZD1222 vaccination. The CDR3 DNA is TGTGCCAGCTCACCACTAGCACCGGGACAGAGCAATTCACCCCTCCACTTT. This translates into CASSPLAPGQSNSPLHF.